The rows below give T cell receptor beta chains drawn from one sample of a study of PD-L1 blockade in urothelial cancer. The assay was immunoSEQ multiplex PCR, and TCRdb's table has in-frame clones only and misses some. Counted here are tens of thousands of clones, approximately 85% occurring once; the ten biggest clones make up 1.9%. The material was PBMCs, obtained around atezolizumab (anti-PD-L1) treatment. These receptors were taken from a man aged 50-60 years with urothelial cancer. Both conserved end residues are part of each CDR3. A D gene is named only where the DNA matches it firmly. Where a row states a size, it is once, few, many or the class of an expanded clone; other rows omit it.

cdr3_nt cdr3_aa j_call clone_size v_call d_call
TGTGCCAGCACATCGGATCGGGACAGCTACGAGCAGTACTTC CASTSDRDSYEQYF TRBJ2-7 medium-sized TRBV25-1 TRBD1
TGCGCCAGCAGCACCGGGACAACCCTCACAGATACGCAGTATTTT CASSTGTTLTDTQYF TRBJ2-3 - TRBV4-1 -
TGTGCCAGCAGCGTAGAAAGGACAGGGACCCGCTACGAGCAGTACTTC CASSVERTGTRYEQYF TRBJ2-7 once TRBV9 TRBD1
TGTGCCAGCAGCTTAGTTATTACCGGGGAGCTGTTTTTT CASSLVITGELFF TRBJ2-2 - TRBV11-2 -
TGTGCCAGCAGTTTACAGGGTAGGGCTGAAGCTTTCTTT CASSLQGRAEAFF TRBJ1-1 - TRBV27 -
TGTGCCAGCAGCGTAGAACAGGGGGGTACTGAAGCTTTCTTT CASSVEQGGTEAFF TRBJ1-1 - TRBV9 TRBD1
TGTGCCAGCAGCTTAGGCCCTCTAAACTTTTGGTCAGGGGTTGATGAAGCTTTCTTT CASSLGPLNFWSGVDEAFF TRBJ1-1 - TRBV7-3 -
TGTGCCAGTACGTCTGCCAGGGTGACTCAGCCCCAGCATTTT CASTSARVTQPQHF TRBJ1-5 - TRBV19 -
TGTGCCAGCAGCTTGGCCGGGGGCAATCAGCCCCAGCATTTT CASSLAGGNQPQHF TRBJ1-5 - TRBV5-5 -
TGCGCCAGCAGATCACAGGGAGACACCTACAATGAGCAGTTCTTC CASRSQGDTYNEQFF TRBJ2-1 once TRBV10-2 -
TGTGCTAGTGGTTTGGGAGTTTATAATTCACCCCTCCACTTT CASGLGVYNSPLHF TRBJ1-6 once TRBV12-5 -
TGTGCCAGTACCGGTGGCGGGGGGCCCTACAATGAGCAGTTCTTC CASTGGGGPYNEQFF TRBJ2-1 - TRBV19 TRBD2
TGTGCCAGCAGTCATAATACCCCGTCGGGGACAGGGGCTGAGCAGTTCTTC CASSHNTPSGTGAEQFF TRBJ2-1 - TRBV6-4 TRBD1
TGTGCCAGCAGCTCCCAGACAGGGTGGAACCAAGAGACCCAGTACTTC CASSSQTGWNQETQYF TRBJ2-5 once TRBV7-9 TRBD1
TGTGCCAGCAGTTTATGGAGTACAGACAATCAGCCCCAGCATTTT CASSLWSTDNQPQHF TRBJ1-5 once TRBV28 -
TGTGCCAGTAGTAAGGGGTCCCTCCGGGACAGGGGATATCAGCCCCAGCATTTT CASSKGSLRDRGYQPQHF TRBJ1-5 - TRBV19 TRBD1
TGTGCCAGCAGTGAGGGCAGGGGGCAATCCTACGAGCAGTACTTC CASSEGRGQSYEQYF TRBJ2-7 - TRBV25-1 TRBD1
TGTGCCAGCAGTTACGGGCTAGCGTCTTACGAGCAGTACTTC CASSYGLASYEQYF TRBJ2-7 - TRBV6-5 -
TGTGCCAGCAGCTCTGTTGACAGACAAGAGACCCAGTACTTC CASSSVDRQETQYF TRBJ2-5 once TRBV27 -
TGTGCCAGCAGCATGGACAGGGCTAGCCTATATAGCAATCAGCCCCAGCATTTT CASSMDRASLYSNQPQHF TRBJ1-5 - TRBV7-8 TRBD1
TGCGCCAGCAGCCAAGAGGGCCAGGGGACAAACAATGAGCAGTTCTTC CASSQEGQGTNNEQFF TRBJ2-1 - TRBV4-3 -
TGTGCCAGCAGTCGACTAGCGCCTAACACCGGGGAGCTGTTTTTT CASSRLAPNTGELFF TRBJ2-2 - TRBV28 TRBD2
TGTGCCAGCAGCTTAACATCTGGTCGGGGGGAGGGCCTCTACGAGCAGTACTTC CASSLTSGRGEGLYEQYF TRBJ2-7 - TRBV7-9 TRBD2
TGTGCCAGCAGGTCGACAGGGGGCACAGATACGCAGTATTTT CASRSTGGTDTQYF TRBJ2-3 - TRBV6-5 TRBD1
TGCGCCAGCAGCCAGACTTACATGAACACTGAAGCTTTCTTT CASSQTYMNTEAFF TRBJ1-1 once TRBV4-1 -
TGTGCCAGCAGTTACACAGGACAGAGGTGGGGCTACGAGCAGTACTTC CASSYTGQRWGYEQYF TRBJ2-7 once TRBV6-5 -
TGTGCCAGCAGCAGAAGCTCCGGGACTGAAGCTTTCTTT CASSRSSGTEAFF TRBJ1-1 - TRBV9 -
TGCGCCAGCAGCTGGTCGGACAGCCCCGCGGGTAACTATGGCTACACCTTC CASSWSDSPAGNYGYTF TRBJ1-2 - TRBV5-1 -
TGTGCCAGCAGAAGGGTGTGGGGCAGGGAAGAGACCCAGTACTTC CASRRVWGREETQYF TRBJ2-5 - TRBV28 -
TGTGCTAGTGGTTTGATTTTGAGTGGGGAGCTGTTTTTT CASGLILSGELFF TRBJ2-2 - TRBV12-5 -
TGTGCCAGCAGGAGGGAGGGGTACACTGAAGCTTTCTTT CASRREGYTEAFF TRBJ1-1 - TRBV6-6 -
TGTGCCAGCAGCTTTGGCAGTTTAAGCAATCAGCCCCAGCATTTT CASSFGSLSNQPQHF TRBJ1-5 - TRBV7-8 -
TGTGCCTGGAGCATCGGGGTATCTGGAAACACCATATATTTT CAWSIGVSGNTIYF TRBJ1-3 - TRBV30 -
TGTGCCAGCTCCTACCCCACAGGGGACTATGGCTACACCTTC CASSYPTGDYGYTF TRBJ1-2 - TRBV28 TRBD1
TGTGCCAGCAGCAGAACTAGCGCGGGTGAGCAGTTCTTC CASSRTSAGEQFF TRBJ2-1 - TRBV11-3 TRBD2